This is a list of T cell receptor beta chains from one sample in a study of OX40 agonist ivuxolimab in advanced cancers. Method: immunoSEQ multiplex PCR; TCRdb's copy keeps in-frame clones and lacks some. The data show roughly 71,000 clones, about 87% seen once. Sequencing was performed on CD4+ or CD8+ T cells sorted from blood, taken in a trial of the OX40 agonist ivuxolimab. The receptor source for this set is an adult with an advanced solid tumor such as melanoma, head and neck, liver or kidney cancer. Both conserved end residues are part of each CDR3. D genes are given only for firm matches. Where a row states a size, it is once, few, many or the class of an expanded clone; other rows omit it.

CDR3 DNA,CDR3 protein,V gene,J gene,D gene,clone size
TGCGCCAGCAGTCACCTAGGGACTAGCGGGGATTACAATGAGCAGTTCTTC,CASSHLGTSGDYNEQFF,TRBV23-1,TRBJ2-1,TRBD2,NA
TGTGCCAGCAGCTTGACGGGGAATGAGCAGTTCTTC,CASSLTGNEQFF,TRBV5-4,TRBJ2-1,NA,NA
TGTGCCAGCAGTTTTACAGGGGGTTATGGCTACACCTTC,CASSFTGGYGYTF,TRBV27,TRBJ1-2,TRBD1,NA
TGTGCCAGCAGCTTTTTAGGGGGGTCCTACAATGAGCAGTTCTTC,CASSFLGGSYNEQFF,TRBV7-3,TRBJ2-1,NA,NA
TGTGCCAGCAGTTTCGAGACTAGCGGGGAGACCCAGTACTTC,CASSFETSGETQYF,TRBV27,TRBJ2-5,TRBD2,NA
TGTGCCAGCAGCGGGGGCTACAATGAGCAGTTCTTC,CASSGGYNEQFF,TRBV2,TRBJ2-1,NA,NA
TGTGCCAGCTCACCGGGTCAGACAGGTCAAGAGACCCAGTACTTC,CASSPGQTGQETQYF,TRBV18,TRBJ2-5,NA,NA
TGTGCCAGCAGCCCCGGACAGGGCCTATACGGCGAGCAGTACTTC,CASSPGQGLYGEQYF,TRBV5-4,TRBJ2-7,TRBD1,NA
TGTGCCAGCAGTTTGACTAGCGGGATCACCGGGGAGCTGTTTTTT,CASSLTSGITGELFF,TRBV6-6,TRBJ2-2,TRBD2,NA
TGTGCCAGCAGCTTAGGGAGTCTCGCCGGTAGCACAGATACGCAGTATTTT,CASSLGSLAGSTDTQYF,TRBV7-9,TRBJ2-3,NA,NA
TGCGCCAGCAGCAGGGCGGGACAGGGTGAAAAACTGTTTTTT,CASSRAGQGEKLFF,TRBV5-1,TRBJ1-4,TRBD1,NA
TGTGCCAGCAGCTTAGTGGGCACCGGGACTAGCGGTCAATATGAGCAGTTCTTC,CASSLVGTGTSGQYEQFF,TRBV7-8,TRBJ2-1,TRBD2,once
TGTGCCAGCAGTTACTCCCCTTCGACAGGGCAGGATACGCAGTATTTT,CASSYSPSTGQDTQYF,TRBV6-5,TRBJ2-3,TRBD1,NA
TGTGCCAGCAGTGGCCTCCCGGGGGCGCGTTCACCCCTCCACTTT,CASSGLPGARSPLHF,TRBV6-6,TRBJ1-6,NA,NA
TGTGCCAGCAGTGTACAGGGGGTAGGACCGTACAATGAGCAGTTCTTC,CASSVQGVGPYNEQFF,TRBV6-1,TRBJ2-1,TRBD1,once
TGTGCCAGCAGCTACCTTTTCACAGATACGCAGTATTTT,CASSYLFTDTQYF,TRBV7-3,TRBJ2-3,NA,NA
TGCGCCAGCAGCGCAGACCGTGCAACTAATGAAAAACTGTTTTTT,CASSADRATNEKLFF,TRBV5-1,TRBJ1-4,NA,NA
TGTGCCAGCAGCTTAGACGGGGTAAGCAATCAGCCCCAGCATTTT,CASSLDGVSNQPQHF,TRBV11-2,TRBJ1-5,NA,NA
TGTGCCTGGAGTCCGGGGGTTCATGAAAAACTGTTTTTT,CAWSPGVHEKLFF,TRBV30,TRBJ1-4,NA,NA
TGTGCCAGCTCACCAGGGGACGGCCCCCTCGAGCAGTACTTC,CASSPGDGPLEQYF,TRBV18,TRBJ2-7,NA,NA
TGCGCCAGCAGCTTGGCCGGGACAGCCGAAGAGACCCAGTACTTC,CASSLAGTAEETQYF,TRBV5-1,TRBJ2-5,TRBD1,NA
TGTGCCAGCAGCATACGGGACGGCCCCCAGCATTTT,CASSIRDGPQHF,TRBV5-6,TRBJ1-5,NA,NA
TGTGCCAGCAGGCCCCCGTTGGGAGAAAAACTGTTTTTT,CASRPPLGEKLFF,TRBV28,TRBJ1-4,NA,NA
TGCGCCAGCAGCACACAGAGAACCACGTTCGACGGCTACACCTTC,CASSTQRTTFDGYTF,TRBV5-1,TRBJ1-2,NA,once
TGCGCCAGCAGCTTGGTGGAGGTTCCGGGCGAGCAGTACTTC,CASSLVEVPGEQYF,TRBV5-1,TRBJ2-7,NA,NA
TGTGCCAGTAGTATCAGCCTGAGGACTCAAATTTATGGCTACACCTTC,CASSISLRTQIYGYTF,TRBV19,TRBJ1-2,NA,NA
TGTGCCAGCAGTATAAGAATCTCTAATTCACCCCTCCACTTT,CASSIRISNSPLHF,TRBV2,TRBJ1-6,NA,NA
TGTGCCAGTAGTGGGGAGGGTTACCAAGAGACCCAGTACTTC,CASSGEGYQETQYF,TRBV19,TRBJ2-5,TRBD2,NA
TGTGCCAGCAGCTTCGGGGGGGGGACAGTGAGTATAAGAGATACGCAGTATTTT,CASSFGGGTVSIRDTQYF,TRBV7-2,TRBJ2-3,NA,NA
TGTGCCAGCTCACCATCCCAAGGTATTATGAACACTGAAGCTTTCTTT,CASSPSQGIMNTEAFF,TRBV18,TRBJ1-1,NA,NA
TGTGCCAGCACTCCATGGGGGTTGAGCCACGAGCAGTACTTC,CASTPWGLSHEQYF,TRBV2,TRBJ2-7,NA,NA
TGTGCCAGTAGTTCCTCCCGGGGCCTCTCTGGAAACACCATATATTTT,CASSSSRGLSGNTIYF,TRBV19,TRBJ1-3,NA,NA
TGTGCCAGCTCACCAAGTGTTGTAGAGACCCAGTACTTC,CASSPSVVETQYF,TRBV18,TRBJ2-5,NA,NA
TGTGCCAGCAGCTTAAGCATGACAACCTACGAGCAGTACTTC,CASSLSMTTYEQYF,TRBV7-2,TRBJ2-7,NA,NA
TGTGCCAGCTCACCACAGGGAAACAATCAGCCCCAGCATTTT,CASSPQGNNQPQHF,TRBV18,TRBJ1-5,NA,NA
TGTGCCAGCAGCCCCCTAAGGACGGCGGTCTACGAGCAGTACTTC,CASSPLRTAVYEQYF,TRBV5-6,TRBJ2-7,NA,NA
TGTGCCAGCTCAGCTCAGGGGGATGGCTCCTACGAGCAGTACTTC,CASSAQGDGSYEQYF,TRBV18,TRBJ2-7,TRBD1,NA
TGTGCCAGCAGAATAGATGACAGCCACGAGCAGTACTTC,CASRIDDSHEQYF,TRBV6-5,TRBJ2-7,NA,NA
TGTGCCAGTAGTCCTCTTCTGGGGGCCAACGTCCTGACTTTC,CASSPLLGANVLTF,TRBV19,TRBJ2-6,NA,NA
TGTGCCAGCAGCTTAAGTCAGGGTTATGGCTACACCTTC,CASSLSQGYGYTF,TRBV7-3,TRBJ1-2,NA,NA
TGTGCCAGCAGACCCGGCGGAGCTAACTATGGCTACACCTTC,CASRPGGANYGYTF,TRBV27,TRBJ1-2,NA,NA
TGTGCCAGCAGCTCGACAGGCTCTGGAAACACCATATATTTT,CASSSTGSGNTIYF,TRBV5-6,TRBJ1-3,NA,NA
TGTGCCAGCAGCCTTATGACAGCCGGAGACACTGAAGCTTTCTTT,CASSLMTAGDTEAFF,TRBV11-2,TRBJ1-1,NA,few
TGTGCCAGCAGCCTATGGCCCCAGAAACGAACTAACGAGCAGTACTTC,CASSLWPQKRTNEQYF,TRBV7-9,TRBJ2-7,NA,NA
TGTGCCAGTAGTATAGTCCTACAGGGTTCCAATCAGCCCCAGCATTTT,CASSIVLQGSNQPQHF,TRBV19,TRBJ1-5,NA,NA
TGTGCCGCGGGGGGACAGGGGAATACTGAAGCTTTCTTT,CAAGGQGNTEAFF,TRBV5-4,TRBJ1-1,TRBD1,NA
TGTGCCAGTAGGGGACTAGTTCGGGACAATGAGCAGTTCTTC,CASRGLVRDNEQFF,TRBV19,TRBJ2-1,TRBD2,once
TGCGCCAGCAGCCGTGACGGGGATAATGAAAAACTGTTTTTT,CASSRDGDNEKLFF,TRBV5-1,TRBJ1-4,NA,NA
TGTGCCAGCTCGAGCCCCTCGGTAGGAGAGACCCAGTACTTC,CASSSPSVGETQYF,TRBV7-6,TRBJ2-5,NA,NA
TGTGCCAGCAGTTACGGGGGACAGGGAAAAGCTTTCTTT,CASSYGGQGKAFF,TRBV6-5,TRBJ1-1,TRBD1,few
TGTGCCAGCAGCTTAGTTAGGGCTGAAGCTTTCTTT,CASSLVRAEAFF,TRBV7-8,TRBJ1-1,NA,NA
TGTGCCGTAGTCTATCGGACGGGTGAAGCTTTCTTT,CAVVYRTGEAFF,TRBV30,TRBJ1-1,NA,few